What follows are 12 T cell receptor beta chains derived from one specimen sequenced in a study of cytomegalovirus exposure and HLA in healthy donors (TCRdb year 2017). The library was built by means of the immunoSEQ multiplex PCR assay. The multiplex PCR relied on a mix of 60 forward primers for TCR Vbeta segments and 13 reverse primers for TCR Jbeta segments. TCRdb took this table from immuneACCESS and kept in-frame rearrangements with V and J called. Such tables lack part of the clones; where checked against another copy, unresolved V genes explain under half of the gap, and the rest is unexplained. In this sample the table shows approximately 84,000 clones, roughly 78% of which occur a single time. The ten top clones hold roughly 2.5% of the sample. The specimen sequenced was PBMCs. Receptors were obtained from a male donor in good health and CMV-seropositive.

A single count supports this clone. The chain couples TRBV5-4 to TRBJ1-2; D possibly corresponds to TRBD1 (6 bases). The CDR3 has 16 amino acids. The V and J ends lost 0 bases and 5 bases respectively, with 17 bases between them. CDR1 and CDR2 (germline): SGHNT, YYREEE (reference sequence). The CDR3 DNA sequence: TGTGCCAGCAGCTTGGCCGGACAGCCGGATTTGTATGGCTACACCTTC. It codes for CASSLAGQPDLYGYTF.

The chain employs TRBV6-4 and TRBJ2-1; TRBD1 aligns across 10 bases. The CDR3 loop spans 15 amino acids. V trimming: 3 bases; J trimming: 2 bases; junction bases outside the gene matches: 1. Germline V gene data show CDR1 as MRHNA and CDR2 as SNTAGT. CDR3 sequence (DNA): TGTGCCAGCAGTGAAGGACAGGGGGCCTACAATGAGCAGTTCTTC. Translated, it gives CASSEGQGAYNEQFF.

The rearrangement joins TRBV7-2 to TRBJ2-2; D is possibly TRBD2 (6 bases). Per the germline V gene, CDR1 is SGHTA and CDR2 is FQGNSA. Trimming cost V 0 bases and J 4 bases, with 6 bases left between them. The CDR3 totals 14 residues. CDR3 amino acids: CASSLAGGTGELFF. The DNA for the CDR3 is TGTGCCAGCAGCTTAGCGGGGGGCACCGGGGAGCTGTTTTTT. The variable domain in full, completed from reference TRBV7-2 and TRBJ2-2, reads GAGVSQSPSNKVTEKGKDVELRCDPISGHTALYWYRQSLGQGLEFLIYFQGNSAPDKSGLPSDRFSAERTGGSVSTLTIQRTQQEDSAVYLCASSLAGGTGELFFGEGSRLTVL.

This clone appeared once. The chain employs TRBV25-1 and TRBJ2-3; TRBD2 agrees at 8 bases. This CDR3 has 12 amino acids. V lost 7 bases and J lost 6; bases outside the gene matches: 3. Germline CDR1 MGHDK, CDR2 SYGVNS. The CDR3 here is CASTLAGDTQYF. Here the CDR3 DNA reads TGTGCCAGCACGCTAGCGGGTGATACGCAGTATTTT.

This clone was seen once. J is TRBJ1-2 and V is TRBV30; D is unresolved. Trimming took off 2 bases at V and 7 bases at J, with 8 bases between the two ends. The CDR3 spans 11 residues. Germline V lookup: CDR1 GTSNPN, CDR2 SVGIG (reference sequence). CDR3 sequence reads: CAWSPRGGYTF. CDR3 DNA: TGTGCCTGGAGTCCCCGGGGTGGCTACACCTTC.

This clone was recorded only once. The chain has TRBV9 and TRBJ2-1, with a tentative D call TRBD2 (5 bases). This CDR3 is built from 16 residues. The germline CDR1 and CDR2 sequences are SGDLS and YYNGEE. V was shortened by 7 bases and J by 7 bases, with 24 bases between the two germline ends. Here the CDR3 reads CASGLPNSLTTNEQFF. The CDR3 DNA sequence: TGTGCCAGCGGCCTTCCCAACTCCTTGACTACAAATGAGCAGTTCTTC.

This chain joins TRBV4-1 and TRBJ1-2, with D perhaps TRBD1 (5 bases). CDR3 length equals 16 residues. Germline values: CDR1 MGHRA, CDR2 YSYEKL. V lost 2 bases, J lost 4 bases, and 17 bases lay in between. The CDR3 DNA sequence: TGCGCCAGCAGCCAACCGCGGGCGGGGCCCCTCTATGGCTACACCTTC. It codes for CASSQPRAGPLYGYTF.

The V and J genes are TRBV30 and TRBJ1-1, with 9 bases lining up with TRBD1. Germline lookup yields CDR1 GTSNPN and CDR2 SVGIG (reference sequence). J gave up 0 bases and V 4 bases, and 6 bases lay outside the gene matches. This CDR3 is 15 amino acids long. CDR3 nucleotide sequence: TGTGCCTGGACCCGGGGACAGGGAATGAACACTGAAGCTTTCTTT. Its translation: CAWTRGQGMNTEAFF.

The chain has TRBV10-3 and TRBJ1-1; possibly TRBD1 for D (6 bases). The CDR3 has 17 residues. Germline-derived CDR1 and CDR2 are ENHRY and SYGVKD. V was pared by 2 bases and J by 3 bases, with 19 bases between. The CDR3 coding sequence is TGTGCCATCAGTGAGGGCCTGGGACACGGGTCGCACACTGAAGCTTTCTTT. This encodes CAISEGLGHGSHTEAFF.

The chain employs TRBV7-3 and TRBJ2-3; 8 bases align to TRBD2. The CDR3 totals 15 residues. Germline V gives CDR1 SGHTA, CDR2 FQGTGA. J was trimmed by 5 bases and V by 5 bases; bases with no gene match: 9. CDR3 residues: CASSPVKREIDTQYF. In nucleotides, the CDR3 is TGTGCCAGCAGCCCCGTGAAGCGGGAGATAGATACGCAGTATTTT.

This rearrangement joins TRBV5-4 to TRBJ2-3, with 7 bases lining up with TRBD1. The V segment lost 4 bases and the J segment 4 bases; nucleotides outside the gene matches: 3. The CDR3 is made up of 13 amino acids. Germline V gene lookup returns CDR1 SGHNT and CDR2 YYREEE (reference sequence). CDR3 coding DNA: TGTGCCAGCAGCGCTGACAGGGCAGATACGCAGTATTTT. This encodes CASSADRADTQYF.

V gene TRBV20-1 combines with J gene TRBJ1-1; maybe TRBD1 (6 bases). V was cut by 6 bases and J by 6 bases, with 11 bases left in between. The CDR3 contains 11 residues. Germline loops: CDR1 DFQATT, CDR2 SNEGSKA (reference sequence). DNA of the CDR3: TGCAGTGCAAGGGGACACCCTGAAGCTTTCTTT. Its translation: CSARGHPEAFF.